This T cell receptor beta chain was captured by sequencing in a study of blood T cells in healthy people across ages. For the second PCR, which ran for roughly 6 to 11 cycles, a sample-barcoded 5' primer and a J-beta primer mix were used. Sequencing yielded, for each sample, at least 3 million paired-end reads carrying CDR3. MiXCR, run by TCRdb on the 5' RACE reads, gives a single entry per CDR3 protein. The data hold around 1,800,000 distinct CDR3 sequences, with approximately 39% observed a single time. A remark on this clonotype: A junction end diverges from the germline sequence, so it may reflect a read error.

The germline V gene encodes CDR1 SGHVS and CDR2 FQNEAQ. This CDR3 has 16 amino acids. This sequence originates from a human donor in good health. What was sequenced was blood. The gene calls are TRBV7-8 and TRBJ2-7, with 9 bases that match TRBD1. DNA for the CDR3: TGTGCCGGCAGCGCGACCCCGGGGACAGGGTACTACGAGCAGTACTTC. Its protein product is CAGSATPGTGYYEQYF.